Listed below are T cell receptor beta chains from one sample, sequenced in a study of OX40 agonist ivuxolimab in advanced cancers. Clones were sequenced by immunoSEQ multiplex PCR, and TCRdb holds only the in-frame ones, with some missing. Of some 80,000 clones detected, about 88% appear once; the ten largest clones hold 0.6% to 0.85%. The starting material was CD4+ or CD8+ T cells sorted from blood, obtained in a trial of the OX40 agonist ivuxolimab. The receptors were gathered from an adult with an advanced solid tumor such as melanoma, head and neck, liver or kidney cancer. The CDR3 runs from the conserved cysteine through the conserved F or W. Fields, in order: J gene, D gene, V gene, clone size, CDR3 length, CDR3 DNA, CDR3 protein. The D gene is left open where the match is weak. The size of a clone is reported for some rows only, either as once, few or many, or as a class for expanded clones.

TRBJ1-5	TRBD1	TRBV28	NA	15	TGTGCCAGCAGCTTAGGAGGGGGCACACATCAGCCCCAGCATTTT	CASSLGGGTHQPQHF
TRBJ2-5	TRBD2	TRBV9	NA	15	TGTGCCAGCAGCGTAGCGGGGGGGGAGTTGGAGACCCAGTACTTC	CASSVAGGELETQYF
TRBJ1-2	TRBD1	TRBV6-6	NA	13	TGTGCCAGCAGCCTAGGGGGCGAGTATGGCTACACCTTC	CASSLGGEYGYTF
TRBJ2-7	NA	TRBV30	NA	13	TGTGCCTGGAGGAGGGTGGGTACCTACGAGCAGTACTTC	CAWRRVGTYEQYF
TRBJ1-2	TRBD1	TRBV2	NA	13	TGTGCCAGCAGCCGGGACAGGGGAGAAGGCTACACCTTC	CASSRDRGEGYTF
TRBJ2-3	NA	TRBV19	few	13	TGTGCCAGTAGCACTGTATCGTCCGATACGCAGTATTTT	CASSTVSSDTQYF
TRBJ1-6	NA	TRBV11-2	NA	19	TGTGCCAGCAGCCCTGGCCGGGGGGCCAGACTCGTATATAATTCACCCCTCCACTTT	CASSPGRGARLVYNSPLHF
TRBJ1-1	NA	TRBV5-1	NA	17	TGCGCCAGCAGCGCGGACCCTCGGGGGGCCATGAACACTGAAGCTTTCTTT	CASSADPRGAMNTEAFF
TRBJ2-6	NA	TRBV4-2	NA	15	TGTGCCAGCAGCCAAGAGAGGGCTGGGGCCAACGTCCTGACTTTC	CASSQERAGANVLTF
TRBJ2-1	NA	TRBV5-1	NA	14	TGCGCCAGCAGCTTGGAGGCGGGTTACAATGAGCAGTTCTTC	CASSLEAGYNEQFF
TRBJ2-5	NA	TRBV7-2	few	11	TGTGCCAGCAGCTTAGTAGAGACCCAGTACTTC	CASSLVETQYF
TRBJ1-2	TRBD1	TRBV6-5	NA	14	TGTGCCAGCAGGACAGGGAGCACCAACTATGGCTACACCTTC	CASRTGSTNYGYTF
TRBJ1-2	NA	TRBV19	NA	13	TGTGCCAGTACCCCTAGGGGGAACTATGGCTACACCTTC	CASTPRGNYGYTF
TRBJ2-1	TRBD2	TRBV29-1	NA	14	TGCAGCGTTGAAGCGGGGGGGCCCTACAATGAGCAGTTCTTC	CSVEAGGPYNEQFF
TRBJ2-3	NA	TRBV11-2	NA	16	TGTGCCAGCAGCTTAGAGGGACGTTCGTGGGCAGATACGCAGTATTTT	CASSLEGRSWADTQYF
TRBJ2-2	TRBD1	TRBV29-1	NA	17	TGCAGCGCCCCTCCGACAGGGACCTCTGCGCGTACCGGGGAGCTGTTTTTT	CSAPPTGTSARTGELFF
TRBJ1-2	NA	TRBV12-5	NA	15	TGTGCTAGTGGTTTGGTACGGGAGGAGTATCCGTTCTACACCTTC	CASGLVREEYPFYTF
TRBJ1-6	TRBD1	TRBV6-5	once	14	TGTGCCAGCAGTTACAGGGGGCTTCGGTCACCCCTCCACTTT	CASSYRGLRSPLHF
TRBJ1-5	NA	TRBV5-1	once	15	TGCGCCAGCAGCTTGGACGGTTACAGCAATCAGCCCCAGCATTTT	CASSLDGYSNQPQHF
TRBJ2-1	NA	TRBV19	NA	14	TGTGCCAGTAGTAAGGACTCCGCCTACAATGAGCAGTTCTTC	CASSKDSAYNEQFF
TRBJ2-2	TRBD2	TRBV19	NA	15	TGTGCCACTGGGGGGGACTTACTAAACACCGGGGAGCTGTTTTTT	CATGGDLLNTGELFF
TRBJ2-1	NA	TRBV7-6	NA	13	TGTGCCAGCAGCTTATACGGCTACAATGAGCAGTTCTTC	CASSLYGYNEQFF
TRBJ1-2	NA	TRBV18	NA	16	TGTGCCAGCTCACAAAGATCACAGGAATTTAGCTATGGCTACACCTTC	CASSQRSQEFSYGYTF
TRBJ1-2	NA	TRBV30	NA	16	TGTGCCTGGAGTATTTTCAGACGCTCAACAAACTATGGCTACACCTTC	CAWSIFRRSTNYGYTF
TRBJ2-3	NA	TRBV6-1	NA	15	TGTGCCAGCAGCGGAAAGATTGTAAGCACAGATACGCAGTATTTT	CASSGKIVSTDTQYF
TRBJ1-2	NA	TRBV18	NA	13	TGTGCCAGCTCACCAGACCAGTACAATGGCTACACCTTC	CASSPDQYNGYTF
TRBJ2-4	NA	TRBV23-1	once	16	TGCGCCAGCAGTCAAAAGAGGGTATCTGGCAAAAACATTCAGTACTTC	CASSQKRVSGKNIQYF
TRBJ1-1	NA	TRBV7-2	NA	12	TGTGCCAGCAGCTTAACAACCGGGGGGGCTTTCTTT	CASSLTTGGAFF
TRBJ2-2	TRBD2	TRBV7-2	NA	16	TGTGCCAGCAGCTTACGAGCGGGGGGGCCGCCCGGGGAGCTGTTTTTT	CASSLRAGGPPGELFF
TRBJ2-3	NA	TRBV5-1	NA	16	TGCGCCAGCAGCTCGGGGACCCTGTCGAGCACAGATACGCAGTATTTT	CASSSGTLSSTDTQYF
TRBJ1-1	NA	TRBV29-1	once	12	TGCAGCGTTGGGGGAGGAAACACTGAAGCTTTCTTT	CSVGGGNTEAFF
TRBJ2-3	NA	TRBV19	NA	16	TGTGCCAGTAGTATCCCTACGGGGGCCCACACAGATACGCAGTATTTT	CASSIPTGAHTDTQYF
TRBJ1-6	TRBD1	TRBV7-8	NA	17	TGTGCCAGCAGCTTAGTGGTGACAGGGACCTATAATTCACCCCTCCACTTT	CASSLVVTGTYNSPLHF
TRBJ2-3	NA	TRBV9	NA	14	TGTGCCAGCAGCACAGGCGTGGCCACAGATACGCAGTATTTT	CASSTGVATDTQYF
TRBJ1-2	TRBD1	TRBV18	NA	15	TGTGCCAGCTCACTCACGAGGGGGCAGCCAAAGGACTACACCTTC	CASSLTRGQPKDYTF
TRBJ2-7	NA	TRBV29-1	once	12	TGCAGCGTTGGGGTGGGTAGAAACGAGCAGTACTTC	CSVGVGRNEQYF
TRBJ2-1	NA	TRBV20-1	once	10	TGCAGTGCTAGAGTCGATGAGCAGTTCTTC	CSARVDEQFF
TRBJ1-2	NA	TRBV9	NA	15	TGTGCCAGCAGCGTAGGGTCCCAACAGGGCTATGGCTACACCTTC	CASSVGSQQGYGYTF
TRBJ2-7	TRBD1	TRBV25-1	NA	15	TGTGCCAGCAGTCCCCGTGGACAGGGGAACCACGAGCAGTACTTC	CASSPRGQGNHEQYF
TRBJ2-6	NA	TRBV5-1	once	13	TGCGCCAGCAGCTCCTTGGGGGCCAACGTCCTGACTTTC	CASSSLGANVLTF
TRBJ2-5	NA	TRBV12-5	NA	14	TGTGCTAGTGGTGGAGGGACAGAGTCAGAGACCCAGTACTTC	CASGGGTESETQYF
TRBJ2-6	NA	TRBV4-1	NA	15	TGCGCCAGCAGCCATGACAACTCTGGGGCCAACGTCCTGACTTTC	CASSHDNSGANVLTF
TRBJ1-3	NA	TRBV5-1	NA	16	TGCGCCAGCAGCTTGACCCCCACAGGGAACGGAAACACCATATATTTT	CASSLTPTGNGNTIYF
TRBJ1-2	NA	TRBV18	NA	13	TGTGCCAGCTCCAAGGGGGAGAAGGATGGCTACACCTTC	CASSKGEKDGYTF
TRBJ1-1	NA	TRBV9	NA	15	TGTGCCAGCAGCGGCGACCCACAGGGGAACACTGAAGCTTTCTTT	CASSGDPQGNTEAFF